The 5 T cell receptor beta chains listed next were all sequenced from one sample in a study of blood T cells in healthy people across ages (dated by TCRdb to the mid-2010s). Library method: 5' RACE. TCRdb lists the instrument as Illumina HiSeq 2500. A second PCR of 7 to 11 cycles was performed with a sample-barcoded 5' primer and a J-beta primer mix. TCRdb trimmed the raw reads at Q25, called clones with MiXCR and kept productive beta chains. Every distinct CDR3 protein forms one entry, paired with its most common genes and DNA. For this sample the table gives 2 million or so distinct CDR3 sequences, of which around half were detected only once. The ten largest clones represent around 2.1% of the sample. The specimen sequenced was blood. The receptors stem from a woman aged 40 to 49 in good health.

Of note for this clonotype: A much larger clone differs by one base, so this may be a read error. This chain uses TRBV20-1 with TRBJ2-1, with 11 bases identical to TRBD2. Judging by the DNA end, TRBJ2-7 fits better; the J call may be wrong. Germline assignment: CDR1 DFQATT and CDR2 SNEGSKA (reference sequence). The CDR3 covers 15 residues. This chain's CDR3 is CSLAGGPLEYNEQYF. CDR3 in DNA: TGCAGTCTAGCGGGGGGCCCACTTGAATACAATGAGCAGTACTTC.

This chain joins TRBV7-9 and TRBJ1-2; D possibly corresponds to TRBD1 (5 bases). This CDR3 has 13 amino acids. The ends were cut back, 5 bases at V and 7 bases at J, with 14 bases in the middle. The germline V gene encodes CDR1 SEHNR and CDR2 FQNEAQ (reference sequence). The CDR3 DNA reads as TGTGCCAGCAGCGGGGGACCGTTAGGTGGCTACACCTTC. This gives the protein CASSGGPLGGYTF.

This clonotype was seen a few times. The chain recombines TRBV7-3 with TRBJ2-5; D call uncertain. The germline CDR1 and CDR2 sequences are SGHTA and FQGTGA. The CDR3 spans 14 residues. Trimming pared 3 bases from V and 0 bases from J, leaving 8 bases between. The CDR3 reads CASSFWPHQETQYF. The CDR3 DNA sequence: TGTGCCAGCAGCTTTTGGCCCCACCAAGAGACCCAGTACTTC.

This clonotype was observed a handful of times. The chain uses TRBV24-1 and TRBJ2-3; 7 nucleotides agree with TRBD2. The germline CDR1 and CDR2 sequences are KGHDR and SFDVKD. The CDR3 length is 18 residues. Trimming removed 3 bases from V and 0 bases from J; junction bases left unmatched: 11. As DNA, the CDR3 is TGTGCCACCAGTGATCCTCCGTCTAGCGGATTCAGCACAGATACGCAGTATTTT. Protein product: CATSDPPSSGFSTDTQYF.

In this sample, this clonotype turned up a few times. In nucleotides, the CDR3 is TGCGCCAGCAGAGACAGGCCCTCTGGCGAGCAGTACTTC. Protein sequence: CASRDRPSGEQYF. V gene TRBV4-1 combines with J gene TRBJ2-4; tentatively, D is TRBD1 (6 bases). The DNA matches TRBJ2-7 better at its end, which makes the J call doubtful. This CDR3 is 13 amino acids long. CDR1 is MGHRA and CDR2 is YSYEKL in the germline V gene.